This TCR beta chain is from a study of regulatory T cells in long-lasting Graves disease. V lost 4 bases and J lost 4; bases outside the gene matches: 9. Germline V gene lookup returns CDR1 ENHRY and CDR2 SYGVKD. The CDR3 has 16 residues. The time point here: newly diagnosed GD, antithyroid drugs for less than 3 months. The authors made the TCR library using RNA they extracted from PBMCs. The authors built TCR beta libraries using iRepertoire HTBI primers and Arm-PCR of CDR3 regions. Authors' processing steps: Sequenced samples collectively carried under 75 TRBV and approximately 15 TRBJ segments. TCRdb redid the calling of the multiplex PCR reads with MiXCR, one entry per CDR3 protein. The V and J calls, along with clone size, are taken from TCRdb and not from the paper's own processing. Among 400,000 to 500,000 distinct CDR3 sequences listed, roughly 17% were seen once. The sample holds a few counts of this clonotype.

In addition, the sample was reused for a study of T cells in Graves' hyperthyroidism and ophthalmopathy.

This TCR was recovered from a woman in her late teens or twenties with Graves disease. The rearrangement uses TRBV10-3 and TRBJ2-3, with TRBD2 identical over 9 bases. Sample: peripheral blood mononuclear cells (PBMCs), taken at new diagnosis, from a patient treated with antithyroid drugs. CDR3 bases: TGTGCCATCAGTGGCGGCGCTAGCGGGAATCCAGATACGCAGTATTTT. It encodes CAISGGASGNPDTQYF.